This T cell receptor (beta chain) was sequenced in a study of CXCR3-negative and CXCR3-positive naive CD8 T cells. The wider study: Across all libraries, TRB reads numbered roughly 140 million, with about 1.5 +/- 0.3 million in each library.

Sorts performed in triplicate captured some 270,000 cells each from every CD8+ T cell subset. Researchers prepared the TRB cDNA libraries using 5' RACE with UMI labels. TCRdb reanalyzed the 5' RACE reads, giving one entry per CDR3 protein sequence and no DNA. Across 5,700 or so distinct CDR3 sequences, the top ten clones capture about 1.6% of the sample. Study findings and constraints: CXCR3-positive naive cells carried more hydrophobic TRB CDR3s than CXCR3-negative naive cells did.

Remarks on this clonotype: Its target is unknown.

The CDR3 extends over 14 amino acids. From germline, CDR1 is SGHTA and CDR2 FQGNSA. The chain uses TRBV7-2 and TRBJ2-3; TCRdb gives TRBD2 as the D gene, but with no DNA this cannot be confirmed. The clonotype comes from a human donor in good health. Some clones in this sample may be carry-over from other donors' samples. Material for sequencing was naive CXCR3+ CD8+ T cells from blood. Noted subset: CD45RO-CCR7+CD27+CD95- naive CD8+ T cells expressing CXCR3 (TNR3+). The CDR3 here is CASSLAGRQDTQYF.